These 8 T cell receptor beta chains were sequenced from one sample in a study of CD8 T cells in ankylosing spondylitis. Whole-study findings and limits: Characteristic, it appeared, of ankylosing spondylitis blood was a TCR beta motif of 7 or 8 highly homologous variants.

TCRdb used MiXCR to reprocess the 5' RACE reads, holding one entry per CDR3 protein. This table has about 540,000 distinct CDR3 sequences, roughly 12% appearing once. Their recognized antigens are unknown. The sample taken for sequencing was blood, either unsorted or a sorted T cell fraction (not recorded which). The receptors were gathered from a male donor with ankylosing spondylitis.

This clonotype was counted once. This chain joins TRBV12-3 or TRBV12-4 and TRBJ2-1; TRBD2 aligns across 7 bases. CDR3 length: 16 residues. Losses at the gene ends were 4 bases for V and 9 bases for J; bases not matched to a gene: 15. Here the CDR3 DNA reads TGTGCCAGCAGTTCGTCGGCGGGAGCGTTCGGGCGTGAGCAGTTCTTC. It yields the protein CASSSSAGAFGREQFF.

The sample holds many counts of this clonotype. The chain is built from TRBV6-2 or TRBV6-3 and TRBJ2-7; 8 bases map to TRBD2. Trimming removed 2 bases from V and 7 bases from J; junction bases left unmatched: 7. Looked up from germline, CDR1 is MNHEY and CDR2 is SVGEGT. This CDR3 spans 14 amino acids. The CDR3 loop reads CASSYEAGVREQYV. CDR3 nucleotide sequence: TGTGCCAGCAGTTACGAAGCGGGAGTACGGGAGCAGTACGTC.

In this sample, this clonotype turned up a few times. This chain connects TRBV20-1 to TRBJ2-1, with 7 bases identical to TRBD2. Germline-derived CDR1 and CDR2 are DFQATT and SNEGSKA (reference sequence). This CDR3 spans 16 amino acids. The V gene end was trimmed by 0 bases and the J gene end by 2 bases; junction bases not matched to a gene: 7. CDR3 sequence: CSARDWRESTYNEQFF. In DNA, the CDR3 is TGCAGTGCTAGAGATTGGCGGGAGTCCACCTACAATGAGCAGTTCTTC.

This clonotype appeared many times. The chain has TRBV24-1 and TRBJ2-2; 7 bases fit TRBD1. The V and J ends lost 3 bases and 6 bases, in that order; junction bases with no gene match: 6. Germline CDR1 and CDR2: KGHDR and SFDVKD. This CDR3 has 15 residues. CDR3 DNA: TGTGCCACCAGTGATCAGGCCAGGGGGTCCGGGGAGCTGTTTTTT. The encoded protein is CATSDQARGSGELFF.

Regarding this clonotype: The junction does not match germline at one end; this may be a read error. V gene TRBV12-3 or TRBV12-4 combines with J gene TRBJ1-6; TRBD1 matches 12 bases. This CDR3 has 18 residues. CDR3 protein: CACSFWGQGAAYNSPLHF. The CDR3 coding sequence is TGTGCCTGCAGTTTCTGGGGACAGGGGGCTGCTTATAATTCACCCCTCCACTTT.

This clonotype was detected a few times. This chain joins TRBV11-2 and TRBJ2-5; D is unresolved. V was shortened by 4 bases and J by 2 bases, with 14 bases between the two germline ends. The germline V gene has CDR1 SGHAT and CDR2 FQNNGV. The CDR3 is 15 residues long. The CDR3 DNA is TGTGCCAGCAGCTCTTCGCTCGTCCGACAAGAGACCCAGTACTTC. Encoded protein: CASSSSLVRQETQYF.

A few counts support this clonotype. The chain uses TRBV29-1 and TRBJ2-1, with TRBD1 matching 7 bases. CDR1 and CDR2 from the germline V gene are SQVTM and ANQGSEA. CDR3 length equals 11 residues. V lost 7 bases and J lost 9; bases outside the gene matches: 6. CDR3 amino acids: CSALRGSEQFF. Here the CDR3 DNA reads TGCAGCGCCCTCAGGGGGAGTGAGCAGTTCTTC.

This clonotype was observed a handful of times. CDR3 residues: CASSRDRAPGEQFF. The CDR3 DNA reads TGCGCCAGCAGCCGGGACAGGGCACCCGGGGAGCAGTTCTTC. This chain uses TRBV5-1 with TRBJ2-1; the match to TRBD1 covers 9 bases. The CDR3 runs to 14 residues. V shed 4 bases and J 10 bases; nucleotides not matched to a gene: 9. Germline loops: CDR1 SGHRS, CDR2 YFSETQ.